This is a list of T cell receptor beta chains from one sample in a study of blood T cell repertoires in COVID-19. Using immunoSEQ multiplex PCR, the repertoire was profiled, and TCRdb retains in-frame clones only, with some absent. The sample lists 100,000 to 150,000 clones, about 89% occurring once. Sample: peripheral blood. The receptors derive from a woman between 65 and 79 years old with COVID-19, enrolled during active disease. Both conserved end residues are part of each CDR3. Fields, in order: V gene, J gene, CDR3 protein.

v_gene: TRBV11-3; j_gene: TRBJ2-1; CDR3aa: CASSLDRPTSGGANEQFF
v_gene: TRBV30; j_gene: TRBJ1-5; CDR3aa: CAWSTDPGQSNQPQHF
v_gene: TRBV30; j_gene: TRBJ1-1; CDR3aa: CAWESGQISGSAFF
v_gene: TRBV19; j_gene: TRBJ2-5; CDR3aa: CASSMASVRETQYF
v_gene: TRBV2; j_gene: TRBJ1-3; CDR3aa: CASRDRRYRNTIYF
v_gene: TRBV7-9; j_gene: TRBJ2-7; CDR3aa: CASRRTSGGAEQYF
v_gene: TRBV18; j_gene: TRBJ2-5; CDR3aa: CASSPLVASGTYQETQYF
v_gene: TRBV4-1; j_gene: TRBJ2-4; CDR3aa: CASSQGPAGVAKNIQYF
v_gene: TRBV3-1/TRBV3-2; j_gene: TRBJ1-4; CDR3aa: CASSVKSRDREGKLFF
v_gene: TRBV7-2; j_gene: TRBJ2-5; CDR3aa: CASTPHRILQETQYF
v_gene: TRBV7-6; j_gene: TRBJ1-1; CDR3aa: CASSSQMNTEAFF
v_gene: TRBV6-5; j_gene: TRBJ1-3; CDR3aa: CASSSSGAGNTIYF
v_gene: TRBV18; j_gene: TRBJ2-7; CDR3aa: CASSPDRASYEQYF
v_gene: TRBV7-2; j_gene: TRBJ2-1; CDR3aa: CASSLGVSTNEQFF
v_gene: TRBV19; j_gene: TRBJ2-3; CDR3aa: CASTPPGGRKDTQYF
v_gene: TRBV15; j_gene: TRBJ1-5; CDR3aa: CATSRDREEPQHF
v_gene: TRBV7-9; j_gene: TRBJ1-2; CDR3aa: CASSFPGQHYGYTF
v_gene: TRBV4-1; j_gene: TRBJ1-2; CDR3aa: CASSQTSTGPDTF
v_gene: TRBV18; j_gene: TRBJ2-3; CDR3aa: CASSPKGDTQYF
v_gene: TRBV28; j_gene: TRBJ1-2; CDR3aa: CASSLRRANYGYTF
v_gene: TRBV30; j_gene: TRBJ1-2; CDR3aa: CAWNLGQDGYTF
v_gene: TRBV28; j_gene: TRBJ1-6; CDR3aa: CASRGTGRFNSPLHF
v_gene: TRBV7-9; j_gene: TRBJ1-2; CDR3aa: CASSLAVRTAEGGYTF
v_gene: TRBV15; j_gene: TRBJ1-2; CDR3aa: CATSGGQGKGTYGYTF
v_gene: TRBV6-1; j_gene: TRBJ1-4; CDR3aa: CASSEDPGQGGEKLFF
v_gene: TRBV18; j_gene: TRBJ1-5; CDR3aa: CASSPRQGDNQPQHF
v_gene: TRBV30; j_gene: TRBJ2-5; CDR3aa: CAWSSEWETQYF
v_gene: TRBV20-1; j_gene: TRBJ2-3; CDR3aa: CSARAADTQYF
v_gene: TRBV24-1; j_gene: TRBJ2-2; CDR3aa: CATSLTGSRTGELFF
v_gene: TRBV3-1/TRBV3-2; j_gene: TRBJ2-5; CDR3aa: CASSYGGGPVGTQYF
v_gene: TRBV18; j_gene: TRBJ2-3; CDR3aa: CASSPGREAPDTQYF
v_gene: TRBV11-2; j_gene: TRBJ2-1; CDR3aa: CASSLEWRQGYGNEQFF
v_gene: TRBV6-1; j_gene: TRBJ1-5; CDR3aa: CASSEAGQWPQHF
v_gene: TRBV10-3; j_gene: TRBJ2-7; CDR3aa: CAISPGRTLSYEQYF
v_gene: TRBV29-1; j_gene: TRBJ1-1; CDR3aa: CSVGNRLAEAFF
v_gene: TRBV6-5; j_gene: TRBJ2-5; CDR3aa: CASSYRGLRGETQYF
v_gene: TRBV2; j_gene: TRBJ2-7; CDR3aa: CASSGRLRAYEQYF
v_gene: TRBV10-1; j_gene: TRBJ2-1; CDR3aa: CASSESTGGGADNEQFF
v_gene: TRBV20-1; j_gene: TRBJ1-2; CDR3aa: CSASVANGYYGYTF
v_gene: TRBV21-1; j_gene: TRBJ1-1; CDR3aa: CASSTPGTGGSTEAFF
v_gene: TRBV5-1; j_gene: TRBJ2-4; CDR3aa: CASSLGLLAKNIQYF
v_gene: TRBV5-4; j_gene: TRBJ1-2; CDR3aa: CASRSDRDSGQDNSFYTF
v_gene: TRBV28; j_gene: TRBJ1-5; CDR3aa: CASSFFFYRVSNQPQHF
v_gene: TRBV6-5; j_gene: TRBJ2-2; CDR3aa: CASRRSGGELFF
v_gene: TRBV6-5; j_gene: TRBJ2-7; CDR3aa: CASSMGGSSYEQYF
v_gene: TRBV18; j_gene: TRBJ2-2; CDR3aa: CASSSLNRGSTGELFF
v_gene: TRBV7-9; j_gene: TRBJ1-2; CDR3aa: CASSLFQNYGYTF
v_gene: TRBV5-4; j_gene: TRBJ2-3; CDR3aa: CASSLDPGTSGGVDTQYF
v_gene: TRBV29-1; j_gene: TRBJ1-1; CDR3aa: CSVASQGNTEAFF
v_gene: TRBV7-9; j_gene: TRBJ2-7; CDR3aa: CASSLAQWAGSSYEQYF